These 32 T cell receptor beta chains originate from one sample sequenced in a study of cytomegalovirus exposure and HLA in healthy donors. The PCR ran on 60 Vbeta and 13 Jbeta primers. Assay used: immunoSEQ multiplex PCR; TCRdb lists only in-frame clones, some missing. The sample has just over 200,000 clones, approximately 70% seen once. Sequenced sample: PBMCs. The receptors stem from a man aged 35 to 55 in good health and CMV-seropositive.

As concerns this clone: Germline and junction disagree at one end, which may indicate a read error. The chain recombines TRBV6-5 with TRBJ1-1; 9 bases map to TRBD1. Germline V lookup: CDR1 MNHEY, CDR2 SVGAGI. CDR3 length: 13 residues. CDR3 sequence: CATGTGMNTEAFF. The CDR3 DNA reads as TGTGCCACGGGGACAGGGATGAATACTGAAGCTTTCTTT.

The chain joins TRBV15 to TRBJ2-7, with a tentative D call TRBD2 (7 bases). Germline V gene sequence: CDR1 LNHNV, CDR2 YYDKDF (reference sequence). Trimming shortened V by 5 bases and J by 5 bases, and 19 bases separated the two germline ends. The CDR3 has 15 residues. DNA for the CDR3: TGTGCCACCAGCGGGGGGGGCGGGTTTCAGAACGAGCAGTACTTC. This gives the protein CATSGGGGFQNEQYF.

The rearrangement links TRBV2 to TRBJ1-3; 7 bases fit TRBD1. Germline V CDR1 and CDR2: SNHLY, FYNNEI. The length of the CDR3 is 14 residues. Germline trimming cut 7 bases from V and 0 bases from J; bases unmatched to any gene: 3. CDR3 residues: CASKGTASGNTIYF. The CDR3 bases are TGTGCCAGCAAGGGGACAGCCTCTGGAAACACCATATATTTT. Complete variable domain (other parts from reference TRBV2 and TRBJ1-3): EPEVTQTPSHQVTQMGQEVILRCVPISNHLYFYWYRQILGQKVEFLVSFYNNEISEKSEIFDDQFSVERPDGSNFTLKIRSTKLEDSAMYFCASKGTASGNTIYFGEGSWLTVV.

J is TRBJ2-3 and V is TRBV19; possibly TRBD1 for D (6 bases). Per germline, CDR1 LNHDA and CDR2 SQIVND (reference sequence). This CDR3 comprises 14 residues. The V gene lost 9 bases and the J gene lost 2 bases, with 15 bases spanning the gap. The CDR3 loop is CASQTGFNTDTQYF. Written as DNA, the CDR3 is TGTGCCAGCCAAACAGGGTTTAACACAGATACGCAGTATTTT.

The chain is built from TRBV5-1 and TRBJ1-4, with TRBD1 as a possible D gene (6 bases). Deletions cut 1 base from V and 2 bases from J, with 12 bases between. Germline V lookup: CDR1 SGHRS, CDR2 YFSETQ. CDR3 length: 16 amino acids. CDR3 nucleotides: TGCGCCAGCAGCTTGTGGGATCAGGGGACTAATGAAAAACTGTTTTTT. Amino acid sequence: CASSLWDQGTNEKLFF.

The V call is TRBV11-3, the J call TRBJ2-3; 7 nucleotides match TRBD2. CDR3 length: 15 residues. J was trimmed by 0 bases and V by 2 bases; bases with no gene match: 2. The germline CDR1 and CDR2 sequences are SGHNT and YENEEA. The CDR3 is CASSLRRGSTDTQYF. CDR3 bases: TGTGCCAGCAGCTTACGGCGGGGGAGCACAGATACGCAGTATTTT.

The chain has TRBV5-1 and TRBJ2-5; TRBD2 might be the D (7 bases). In germline, CDR1 is SGHRS, CDR2 YFSETQ. Trimming shortened V by 4 bases and J by 1 base, and 14 bases separated the two germline ends. The CDR3 has 15 residues. The CDR3 sequence: CASSKRGGSQETQYF. CDR3 in DNA: TGCGCCAGCAGCAAGAGGGGGGGCTCCCAAGAGACCCAGTACTTC.

V is TRBV4-2 and J is TRBJ2-3; 7 bases are shared with TRBD2. This CDR3 comprises 17 residues. V was clipped by 5 bases and J by 2 bases; unmatched bases: 13. Per the germline V gene, CDR1 is LGHNA and CDR2 is YNFKEQ. The CDR3 nucleotides read TGTGCCAGCAGCAGCTACTCCAGCGGGGTATCCACAGATACGCAGTATTTT. As protein: CASSSYSSGVSTDTQYF.

J is TRBJ2-7 and V is TRBV4-1, with 8 positions matching TRBD1. There are 14 residues in the CDR3. The germline gives CDR1 MGHRA, CDR2 YSYEKL. J gave up 5 bases and V 2 bases, and 5 bases lay outside the gene matches. The CDR3 nucleotides read TGCGCCAGCAGCCAATGGACAGGGTCCCACGAGCAGTACTTC. Its translation is CASSQWTGSHEQYF.

J is TRBJ2-7 and V is TRBV6-5; 7 bases map to TRBD2. The CDR3 has 13 residues. Per germline, CDR1 MNHEY and CDR2 SVGAGI. With 5 bases clipped from V and 6 bases from J, the junction kept 7 bases outside the gene matches. The CDR3 bases are TGTGCCAGCAGTCTAGGACTAGTAGGCGAGCAGTACTTC. Protein product: CASSLGLVGEQYF.

The chain joins TRBV6-6 to TRBJ1-5, with 9 bases fitting TRBD1. Trimming removed 6 bases from V and 3 bases from J; junction bases left unmatched: 6. This CDR3 region has 15 residues. Germline V CDR1 and CDR2: MNHNY, SVGAGI (reference sequence). DNA for the CDR3: TGTGCCAGCAGCCCAACAGGGGGCACCAATCAGCCCCAGCATTTT. The encoded protein is CASSPTGGTNQPQHF.

This clone was observed a few times. The CDR3 DNA reads TGTGCCAGCAGCGCAGGGAGAGGGGGACAGATGAACACTGAAGCTTTCTTT. It encodes CASSAGRGGQMNTEAFF. The V call is TRBV9, the J call TRBJ1-1; 7 bases are a match to TRBD1. Germline V CDR1 and CDR2: SGDLS, YYNGEE. This CDR3 spans 17 amino acids. The junction had 11 bases not matched to a gene; V was cut back by 3 bases and J by 0 bases.

J is TRBJ2-7 and V is TRBV11-1; D perhaps matches TRBD2 (5 bases). The germline CDR1 and CDR2 sequences are SGHAT and FQDESV (reference sequence). The CDR3 runs to 15 residues. Trimming cost V 0 bases and J 2 bases, with 11 bases left between them. CDR3 sequence (DNA): TGTGCCAGCAGCTTAGCCCGGCCGGAGGCCTACGAGCAGTACTTC. It translates to CASSLARPEAYEQYF.

This clone was detected a few times. The chain couples TRBV19 to TRBJ2-7; 9 bases are shared with TRBD2. Germline assignment: CDR1 LNHDA and CDR2 SQIVND (reference sequence). V gave up 3 bases and J gave up 1 base; unmatched junction bases: 4. This CDR3 contains 15 residues. The chain's CDR3 is CASSITSGPSYEQYF. The CDR3, as DNA: TGTGCCAGTAGTATTACTAGCGGGCCTTCCTACGAGCAGTACTTC. Using reference TRBV19 and TRBJ2-7 for the parts outside the CDR3, the full variable domain is DGGITQSPKYLFRKEGQNVTLSCEQNLNHDAMYWYRQDPGQGLRLIYYSQIVNDFQKGDIAEGYSVSREKKESFPLTVTSAQKNPTAFYLCASSITSGPSYEQYFGPGTRLTVT.

The V gene is TRBV7-8, the J gene TRBJ1-4, with D perhaps matching TRBD1 (6 bases). The V gene's germline CDR1 is SGHVS and CDR2 FQNEAQ. This CDR3 is 15 amino acids long. With 5 bases removed from V and 8 bases from J, the gap between germline ends came to 18 bases. DNA of the CDR3: TGTGCCAGCAGCCGAGAACAGGGTCGAGGCGAAAAACTGTTTTTT. Residues: CASSREQGRGEKLFF.

The chain has TRBV19 and TRBJ1-5, with TRBD1 matching over 8 bases. V trimming: 6 bases; J trimming: 3 bases; junction bases outside the gene matches: 4. Germline CDR1 LNHDA, CDR2 SQIVND (reference sequence). This CDR3 has 14 amino acids. The chain's CDR3 is CASRKTGDNQPQHF. CDR3 DNA: TGTGCCAGTAGAAAGACAGGGGACAATCAGCCCCAGCATTTT. The whole variable domain, filled in from reference TRBV19 and TRBJ1-5, reads DGGITQSPKYLFRKEGQNVTLSCEQNLNHDAMYWYRQDPGQGLRLIYYSQIVNDFQKGDIAEGYSVSREKKESFPLTVTSAQKNPTAFYLCASRKTGDNQPQHFGDGTRLSIL.

The rearrangement uses TRBV28 and TRBJ2-1; 14 bases are shared with TRBD2. The CDR3 loop spans 20 amino acids. V was clipped by 4 bases and J by 1 base; unmatched bases: 12. Germline loops: CDR1 MDHEN, CDR2 SYDVKM. The CDR3 loop reads CASSSPGGLAGEVSYNEQFF. CDR3 nucleotides: TGTGCCAGCAGTTCACCGGGGGGACTAGCGGGGGAAGTGTCCTACAATGAGCAGTTCTTC.

The chain combines TRBV4-2 with TRBJ2-5; 9 nucleotides line up with TRBD2. The CDR3 length is 16 residues. Germline loops: CDR1 LGHNA, CDR2 YNFKEQ. The junction had 3 bases not matched to a gene; V was cut back by 0 bases and J by 1 base. The CDR3 bases are TGTGCCAGCAGCCAAGAGGGCGGGGGGGCCCAAGAGACCCAGTACTTC. The encoded protein is CASSQEGGGAQETQYF.

This chain connects TRBV23-1 to TRBJ1-1; D possibly corresponds to TRBD1 (5 bases). TRBV23-1 falls under the ORF class, with uncertain function. The CDR3 spans 14 residues. V dropped 8 bases and J dropped 1 base, with 14 bases sitting between them. The CDR3 DNA follows: TGCGCCAGCCGGGGAGGACACCCGAACACTGAAGCTTTCTTT. It yields the protein CASRGGHPNTEAFF.

The V call is TRBV18, the J call TRBJ1-6; D may be TRBD1 (5 bases). Trimming took 8 bases from V and 8 from J, leaving 13 bases between them. Germline CDR1 and CDR2: KGHSH and LQKENI. The CDR3 length is 13 residues. CDR3 sequence: CASAGGPDSPLHF. The DNA for the CDR3 is TGTGCCAGCGCCGGGGGACCCGATTCACCCCTCCACTTT.

This clone came up a few times. V usage is TRBV11-2 and J usage is TRBJ1-2; D is possibly TRBD1 (6 bases). Germline lookup yields CDR1 SGHAT and CDR2 FQNNGV. V was pared by 5 bases and J by 7 bases, with 20 bases between. The CDR3 loop spans 15 amino acids. The CDR3 DNA sequence: TGTGCCAGCAGCCTAGGTGGGGGCCCGCGGGCTGGCTACACCTTC. The encoded protein is CASSLGGGPRAGYTF.

This sequence joins TRBV11-2 and TRBJ2-2; D gene unclear. In germline, CDR1 is SGHAT, CDR2 FQNNGV. The CDR3 runs to 14 residues. Trimming pared 1 base from V and 2 bases from J, leaving 5 bases between. The CDR3 coding sequence is TGTGCCAGCAGCTTAGGTGTAAACACCGGGGAGCTGTTTTTT. Its translation: CASSLGVNTGELFF.

CDR3 protein: CASSLFLGNTQNEQYF. The DNA of the CDR3 is TGTGCCAGCAGTTTATTCCTGGGCAACACCCAAAACGAGCAGTACTTC. V is TRBV27 and J is TRBJ2-7; D not resolved. The CDR3 length is 16 residues. V was pared by 1 base and J by 5 bases, with 18 bases between. CDR1 is MNHEY, CDR2 SMNVEV, per germline (reference sequence).

This clone was observed once. The J gene is TRBJ2-7, the V gene TRBV4-1; TRBD1 aligns across 8 bases. Losses at the gene ends were 4 bases for V and 0 bases for J; bases not matched to a gene: 5. Germline V gene sequence: CDR1 MGHRA, CDR2 YSYEKL. The CDR3 has 15 amino acids. This CDR3 is CASSPRTGSSYEQYF. DNA for the CDR3: TGCGCCAGCAGCCCGAGGACAGGGAGCTCCTACGAGCAGTACTTC.

The chain carries TRBV4-1 and TRBJ1-1, with D possibly matching TRBD1 (6 bases). CDR3 size: 14 residues. The germline CDR1 and CDR2 sequences are MGHRA and YSYEKL. V was shortened by 7 bases and J by 5 bases, with 17 bases between the two germline ends. The CDR3 protein is CASNQDQRGTEAFF. The DNA of the CDR3 is TGCGCCAGCAACCAGGACCAAAGGGGGACTGAAGCTTTCTTT.

The gene calls are TRBV6-1 and TRBJ2-7; TRBD2 is a possible D gene (5 bases). Germline values: CDR1 MNHNS, CDR2 SASEGT. The CDR3 runs to 12 residues. The ends were cut back, 7 bases at V and 6 bases at J, with 13 bases in the middle. The CDR3 region has the DNA TGTGCCAGCACCCCGCTGGGAGTCGAGCAGTACTTC. This gives the protein CASTPLGVEQYF.

The V call is TRBV19, the J call TRBJ2-3; no definite D call. CDR1 LNHDA and CDR2 SQIVND come from the germline V gene (reference sequence). Trimming took off 0 bases at V and 8 bases at J, with 12 bases between the two ends. The length of the CDR3 is 14 residues. Here the CDR3 DNA reads TGTGCCAGTAGTATAGAACCCCTTAGTGGTACGCAGTATTTT. Residues: CASSIEPLSGTQYF.

The chain employs TRBV4-2 and TRBJ1-3; D unclear. Germline loops: CDR1 LGHNA, CDR2 YNFKEQ. The CDR3 contains 16 residues. V was shortened by 0 bases and J by 0 bases, with 9 bases between the two germline ends. This CDR3 is CASSQEPQISGNTIYF. Written as DNA, the CDR3 is TGTGCCAGCAGCCAAGAACCGCAGATCTCTGGAAACACCATATATTTT.

The chain couples TRBV7-8 to TRBJ2-3; 9 bases line up with TRBD2. The CDR3 extends over 15 amino acids. V trimming: 4 bases; J trimming: 3 bases; junction bases outside the gene matches: 5. Germline CDR1 reads SGHVS; CDR2 reads FQNEAQ. CDR3 bases: TGTGCCAGCAGCTCCCGACTAGCGGCAACAGATACGCAGTATTTT. This translates into CASSSRLAATDTQYF.

This clone was recorded a few times. V is TRBV5-4 and J is TRBJ1-4; D call uncertain. Trimming took off 4 bases at V and 8 bases at J, with 21 bases between the two ends. The CDR3 spans 16 residues. CDR1 and CDR2 (germline): SGHNT, YYREEE (reference sequence). The CDR3 spells CASSPGGSGRPEKLFF. DNA of the CDR3: TGTGCCAGCAGCCCCGGAGGGTCCGGACGGCCCGAAAAACTGTTTTTT.

The chain links TRBV27 to TRBJ1-3; 8 bases are a match to TRBD1. The CDR3 consists of 14 residues. V lost 8 bases, J lost 4 bases, and 7 bases stayed unmatched. Looked up from germline, CDR1 is MNHEY and CDR2 is SMNVEV (reference sequence). CDR3 coding DNA: TGTGCCAGCCGGAAGACAGGGGCCGGAAACACCATATATTTT. It encodes CASRKTGAGNTIYF.

The chain carries TRBV10-3 and TRBJ1-5; D is possibly TRBD1 (6 bases). Trimming pared 6 bases from V and 0 bases from J, leaving 6 bases between. CDR1 is ENHRY, CDR2 SYGVKD, per germline. The CDR3 consists of 13 residues. CDR3 protein: CAIRGGSNQPQHF. The CDR3, as DNA: TGTGCCATCAGAGGGGGTAGCAATCAGCCCCAGCATTTT.